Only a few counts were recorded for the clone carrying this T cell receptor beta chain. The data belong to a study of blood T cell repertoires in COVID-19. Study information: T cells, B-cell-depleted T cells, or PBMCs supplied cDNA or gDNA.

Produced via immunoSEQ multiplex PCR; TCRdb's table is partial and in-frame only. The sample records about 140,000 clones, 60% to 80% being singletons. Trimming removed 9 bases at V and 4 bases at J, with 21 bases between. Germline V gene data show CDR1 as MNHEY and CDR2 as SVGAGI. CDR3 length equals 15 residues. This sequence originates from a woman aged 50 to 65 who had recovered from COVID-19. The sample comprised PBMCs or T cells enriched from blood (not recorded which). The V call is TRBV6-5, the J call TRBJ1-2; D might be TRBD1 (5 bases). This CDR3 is CASVSGTSQTYGYTF. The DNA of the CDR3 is TGTGCCAGTGTCAGCGGGACTTCGCAAACCTATGGCTACACCTTC.